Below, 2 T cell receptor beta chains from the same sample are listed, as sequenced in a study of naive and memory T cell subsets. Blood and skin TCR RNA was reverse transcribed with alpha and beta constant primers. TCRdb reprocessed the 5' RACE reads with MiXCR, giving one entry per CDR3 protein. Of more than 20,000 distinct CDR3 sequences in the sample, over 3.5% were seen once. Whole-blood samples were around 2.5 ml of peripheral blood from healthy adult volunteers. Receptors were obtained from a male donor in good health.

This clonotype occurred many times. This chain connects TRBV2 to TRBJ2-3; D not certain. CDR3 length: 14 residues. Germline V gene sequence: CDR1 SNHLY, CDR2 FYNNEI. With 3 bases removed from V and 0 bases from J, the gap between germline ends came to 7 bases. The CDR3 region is CASSDLGSTDTQYF. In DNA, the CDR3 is TGTGCCAGCAGTGATTTGGGTAGCACAGATACGCAGTATTTT.

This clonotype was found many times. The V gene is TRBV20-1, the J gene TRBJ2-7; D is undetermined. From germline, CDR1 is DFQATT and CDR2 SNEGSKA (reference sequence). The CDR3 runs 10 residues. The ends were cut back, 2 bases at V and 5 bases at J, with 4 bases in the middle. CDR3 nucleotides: TGCAGTGCTAGACGGGACGAGCAGTACTTC. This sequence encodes CSARRDEQYF.